The sequence of this T cell receptor (beta chain) was determined in a study of T cell repertoires in cytomegalovirus infection. About the research overall: Public TCR beta signatures provided an indication of both CMV infection and a matching HLA type. Study-level results: Individuals carrying CMV plus the relevant HLA were identified by cumulative frequency of public TCR beta families. CMV-specific TCR beta clonotypes restricted by HLA-C were the ones dominating the ex vivo response.

CDR3 length equals 16 residues. Germline CDR1 is SGHVS and CDR2 is FQNEAQ. Trimming at V came to 6 bases and at J to 3 bases, leaving 12 bases not matched to a gene. From the reads, TCRdb called clonotypes with MiXCR, one entry per CDR3 protein. The table shows more than 400,000 distinct CDR3 sequences, with about a quarter occurring only once. This clonotype came up many times. Its antigen is unknown. The receptor was isolated from a human donor in good health (CMV status not recorded). Some clones in this sample may be carry-over from other donors' samples. This chain uses TRBV7-8 with TRBJ1-2; TRBD1 aligns across 8 bases. The sequenced material came from PBMCs. Here the CDR3 reads CASSPGQGARYYGYTF. DNA of the CDR3: TGTGCCAGCAGTCCAGGGCAGGGGGCGCGGTACTATGGCTACACCTTC. Full variable domain (rest looked up from reference TRBV7-8 and TRBJ1-2): GAGVSQSPRYKVAKRGQDVALRCDPISGHVSLFWYQQALGQGPEFLTYFQNEAQLDKSGLPSDRFFAERPEGSVSTLKIQRTQQEDSAVYLCASSPGQGARYYGYTFGSGTRLTVV.